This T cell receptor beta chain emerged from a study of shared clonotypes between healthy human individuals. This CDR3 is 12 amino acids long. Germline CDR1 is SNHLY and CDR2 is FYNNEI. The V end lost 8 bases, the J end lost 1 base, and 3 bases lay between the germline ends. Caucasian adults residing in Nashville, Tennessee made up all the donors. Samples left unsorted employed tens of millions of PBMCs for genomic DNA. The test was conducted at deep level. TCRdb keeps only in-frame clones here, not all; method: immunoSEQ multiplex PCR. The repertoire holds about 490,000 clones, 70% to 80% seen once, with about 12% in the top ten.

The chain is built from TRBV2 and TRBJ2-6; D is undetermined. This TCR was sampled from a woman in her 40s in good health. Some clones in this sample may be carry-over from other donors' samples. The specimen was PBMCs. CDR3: CASSSGANVLTF. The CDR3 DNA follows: TGTGCCAGCTCTTCTGGGGCCAACGTCCTGACTTTC.